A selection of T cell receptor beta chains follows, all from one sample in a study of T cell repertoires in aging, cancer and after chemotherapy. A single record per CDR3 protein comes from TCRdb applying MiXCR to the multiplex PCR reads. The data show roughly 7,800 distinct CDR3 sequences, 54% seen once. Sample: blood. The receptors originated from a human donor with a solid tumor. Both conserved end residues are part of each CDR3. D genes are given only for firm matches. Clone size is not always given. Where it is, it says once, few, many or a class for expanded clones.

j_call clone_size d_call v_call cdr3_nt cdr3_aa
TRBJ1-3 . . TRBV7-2 TGTGCCAGCAGGGTAGGGTTTACCGACACCATATATTTT CASRVGFTDTIYF
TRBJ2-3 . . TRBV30 TGTGCCTGGAGTGTTCCTAGCGGCACAGATACGCAGTATTTT CAWSVPSGTDTQYF
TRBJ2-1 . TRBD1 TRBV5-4 TGTGCCAGCAGCCCCCAGGACAGGGTTAGTAATGAGCAGTTCTTC CASSPQDRVSNEQFF
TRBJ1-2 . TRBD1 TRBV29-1 TGCAGCGCCCGGGACAGGAACTATGACTACACCTTC CSARDRNYDYTF
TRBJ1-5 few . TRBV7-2 TGTGCCAGCAGCTTAGATCTCCAGGGCTTGTCTAGCAATCAGCCCCAGCATTTT CASSLDLQGLSSNQPQHF
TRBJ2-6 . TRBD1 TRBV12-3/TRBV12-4 TGTGCCAGCAGACAGGGGCCCCGCTCTGGGGCCAACGTCCTGACTTTC CASRQGPRSGANVLTF
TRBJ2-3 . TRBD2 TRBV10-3 TGTGCCATCAGGAGGGGACTAGCGGTTACCACAGATACGCAGTATTTT CAIRRGLAVTTDTQYF
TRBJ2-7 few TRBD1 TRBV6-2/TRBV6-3 TGTGCCAGCATTTCGACAGGGGGGTCCTACGAGCAGTACTTC CASISTGGSYEQYF
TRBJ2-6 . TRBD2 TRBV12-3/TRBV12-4 TGTGCCAGCAGTTTGGGGGGGTCCTCTGGGGCCAACGTCCTGACTTTC CASSLGGSSGANVLTF
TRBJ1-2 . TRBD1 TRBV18 TGTGCCAGCTCACCTGGGACAGGAGAAAGCTATGGCTACACCTTC CASSPGTGESYGYTF
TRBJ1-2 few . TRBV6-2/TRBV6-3 TGTGCCAGCACGGGCGCTACCTACTATGGCTACACCTTC CASTGATYYGYTF
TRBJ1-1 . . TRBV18 TGTGCCAGCTTCCCGACAGCGGACACTGAAGCTTTCTTT CASFPTADTEAFF
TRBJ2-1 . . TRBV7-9 TGTGCCAGCAGCTTAAATCGTGACAGCCAGTTCTTC CASSLNRDSQFF
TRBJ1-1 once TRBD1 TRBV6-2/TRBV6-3 TGTGCCAGCAACCAACAGGGGTTTCGGAACACTGAAGCTTTCTTT CASNQQGFRNTEAFF
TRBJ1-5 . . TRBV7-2 TGTGCCAGCAGCTTAGGTTCGGGACAGCCCCAGCATTTT CASSLGSGQPQHF
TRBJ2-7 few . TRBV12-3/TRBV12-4 TGTGCCAGCAGGGGACTCTACGAGCAGTACTTC CASRGLYEQYF
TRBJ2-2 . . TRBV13 TGTGCCAGCAGCTTCACCCGAGCCGACGGGGAGCTGTTTTTT CASSFTRADGELFF
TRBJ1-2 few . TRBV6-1 TGTGCCAGCAGTGATCCCCCTGGAGGCTACACCTTC CASSDPPGGYTF
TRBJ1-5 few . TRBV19 TGTGCCAGTAGTACCACAGGGCTTAGCAATCAGCCCCAGCATTTT CASSTTGLSNQPQHF
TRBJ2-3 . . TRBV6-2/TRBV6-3 TGTGCCAGCAGTTACCACTATGGGGGGCCCTACACAGATACGCAGTATTTT CASSYHYGGPYTDTQYF
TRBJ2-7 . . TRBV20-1 TGCAGTGCTAGAGAATATTCCCCTTCGGAGAGGACCACCTACGAGCAGTACTTC CSAREYSPSERTTYEQYF
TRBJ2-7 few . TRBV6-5 TGTGCCGGACCCCTAACTCCCCTGATCTACGAGCAGTACTTC CAGPLTPLIYEQYF
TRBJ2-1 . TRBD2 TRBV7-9 TGTGCCAGCAGCTTAGCACTAGCGAATGAGCAGTTCTTC CASSLALANEQFF
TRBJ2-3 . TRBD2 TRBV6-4 TGTGCCAGCAGACTAGCGGGAGGGCCCGGAGATACGCAGTATTTT CASRLAGGPGDTQYF
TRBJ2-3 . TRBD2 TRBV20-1 TGCAGTGCTAGTAGCGGGCCTAGCACAGATACGCAGTATTTT CSASSGPSTDTQYF
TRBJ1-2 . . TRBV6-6 TGTGCCAGCAGTTACCCTCTTGGCTTGTTCCCCGAGGACGGATACTATGGCTACACCTTC CASSYPLGLFPEDGYYGYTF
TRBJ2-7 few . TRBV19 TGTGCCAGTAGTATCTCTGCAGGGGAAGTGTACGAGCAGTACTTC CASSISAGEVYEQYF
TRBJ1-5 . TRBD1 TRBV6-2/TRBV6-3 TGTGCCAGCAGTAAAGCCGGGACAGGGAGCCAGCCCCAGCATTTT CASSKAGTGSQPQHF
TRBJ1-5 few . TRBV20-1 TGCAGTGCTAGAGATCGAAGTGGCAATCAGCCCCAGCATTTT CSARDRSGNQPQHF
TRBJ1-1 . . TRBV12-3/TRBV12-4 TGTGCCAGCAGTCTCCCGGTCACTGAAGCTTTCTTT CASSLPVTEAFF
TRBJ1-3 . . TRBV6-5 TGTGCCAGCAGAGCACATGGGGCCGACTCTGGAAACACCATATATTTT CASRAHGADSGNTIYF
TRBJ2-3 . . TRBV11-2 TGTGCCAGCAGCTTACAGGACTTTGCGTCTACCTCAGTTACGCAGTATTTT CASSLQDFASTSVTQYF
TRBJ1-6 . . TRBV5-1 TGCGCCAGCAGGAACTTGCCGACAGAGGCCTCACCCCTCCACTTT CASRNLPTEASPLHF
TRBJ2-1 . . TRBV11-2 TGTGCCAGCAGCTTAGATCACTCGACGGGAGTACGGTCCGTGCGGTTCTTC CASSLDHSTGVRSVRFF